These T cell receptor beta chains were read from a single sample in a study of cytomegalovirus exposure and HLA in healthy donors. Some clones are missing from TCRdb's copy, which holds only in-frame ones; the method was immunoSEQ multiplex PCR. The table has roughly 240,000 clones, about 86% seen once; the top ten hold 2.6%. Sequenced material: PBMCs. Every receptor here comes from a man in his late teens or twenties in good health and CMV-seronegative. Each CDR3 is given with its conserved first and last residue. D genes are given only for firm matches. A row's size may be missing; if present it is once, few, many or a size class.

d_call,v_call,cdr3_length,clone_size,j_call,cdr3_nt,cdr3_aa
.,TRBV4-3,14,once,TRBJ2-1,TGCGCCAGCAGCCAAGATTGGGCAGCCAATGAGCAGTTCTTC,CASSQDWAANEQFF
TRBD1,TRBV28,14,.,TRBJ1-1,TGTGCCAGCAGTTCAACAGGGGCCGTCACTGAAGCTTTCTTT,CASSSTGAVTEAFF
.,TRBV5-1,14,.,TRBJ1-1,TGCGCCAGCAGCTTGGTTCGGGGGAACACTGAAGCTTTCTTT,CASSLVRGNTEAFF
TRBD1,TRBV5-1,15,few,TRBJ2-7,TGCGCCAGCAGCTTATATTCCGGGACAGGGCGAGAGCAGTACTTC,CASSLYSGTGREQYF
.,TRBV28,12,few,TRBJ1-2,TGTGCCAGCAGTTTGGGGGCCTATGGCTACACCTTC,CASSLGAYGYTF
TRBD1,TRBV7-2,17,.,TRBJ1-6,TGTGCCAGCAGCCGAGGGGGGACAGCGCCCTTTAATTCACCCCTCCACTTT,CASSRGGTAPFNSPLHF
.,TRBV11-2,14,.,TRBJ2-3,TGTGCCAGCAGCTTAGTGCTAGACACAGATACGCAGTATTTT,CASSLVLDTDTQYF
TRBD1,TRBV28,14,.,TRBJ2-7,TGTGCCAGCAGTCGGGCAGGGGGCGGCCACGAGCAGTACTTC,CASSRAGGGHEQYF
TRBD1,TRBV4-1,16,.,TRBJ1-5,TGCGCCAGCAGCCAGGCCCCGGGACAGCCCAATCAGCCCCAGCATTTT,CASSQAPGQPNQPQHF
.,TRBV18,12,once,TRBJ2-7,TGTGCCAGCTCAGGGAGAAATTACGAGCAGTACTTC,CASSGRNYEQYF
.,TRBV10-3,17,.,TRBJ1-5,TGTGCCATCAGTGAGTCGACTCGGGGCAGAGGGAGGCAGCCCCAGCATTTT,CAISESTRGRGRQPQHF
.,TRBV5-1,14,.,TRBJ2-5,TGCGCCAGCACCCGACCGGAGGGCCGGGAGACCCAGTACTTC,CASTRPEGRETQYF
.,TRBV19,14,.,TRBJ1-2,TGTGCCAGTAGTATCGAAGACAGGACTAGTGGCTACACCTTC,CASSIEDRTSGYTF
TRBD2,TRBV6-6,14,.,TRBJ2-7,TGTGCCAGCAGTGACGGACTAGCCCGGCCTACGCAGTACTTC,CASSDGLARPTQYF
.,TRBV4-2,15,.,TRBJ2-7,TGTGCCAGCAGCCAAGAGGGCTGGGGGCCCTACGAGCAGTACTTC,CASSQEGWGPYEQYF
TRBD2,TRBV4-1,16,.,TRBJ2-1,TGCGCCAGCAGCCAAATCCCACTAGCGGGAAACAATGAGCAGTTCTTC,CASSQIPLAGNNEQFF
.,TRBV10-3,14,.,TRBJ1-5,TGTGCCATCAGTGCGGGGATGAGCAATCAGCCCCAGCATTTT,CAISAGMSNQPQHF
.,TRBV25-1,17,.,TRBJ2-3,TGTGCCAGCAGTGAATCGCGCGGGGTCTCTTTCACAGATACGCAGTATTTT,CASSESRGVSFTDTQYF
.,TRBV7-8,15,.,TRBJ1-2,TGTGCTAGCAGCTTTTATGGCGCTCCCGGGGATGGCTACACCTTC,CASSFYGAPGDGYTF
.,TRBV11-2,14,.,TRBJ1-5,TGTGCCAGCAGCCCCCGGACAGTCAATCAGCCCCAGCATTTT,CASSPRTVNQPQHF
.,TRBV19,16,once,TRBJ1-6,TGTGCCAGTAGGAAAGAAGGGGGATCCTATAATTCACCCCTCCACTTT,CASRKEGGSYNSPLHF
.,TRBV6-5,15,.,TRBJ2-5,TGTGCCAGCAGCTCCATGCCTTACGGGGAACAGACCCAGTACTTC,CASSSMPYGEQTQYF
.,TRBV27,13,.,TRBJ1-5,TGTGCCAGCACCGGAGGACAGAATCAGCCCCAGCATTTT,CASTGGQNQPQHF
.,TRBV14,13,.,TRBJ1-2,TGTGCCAGCAGCCAGGGGCAGGACTATGGCTACACCTTC,CASSQGQDYGYTF
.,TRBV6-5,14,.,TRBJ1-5,TGTGCCAGCAGTTACTTGCAGGGAGGGCAGCCCCAGCATTTT,CASSYLQGGQPQHF
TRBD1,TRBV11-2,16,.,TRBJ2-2,TGTGCCAGCAGCTCATACAGGGGGCGAGGAACCGGGGAGCTGTTTTTT,CASSSYRGRGTGELFF